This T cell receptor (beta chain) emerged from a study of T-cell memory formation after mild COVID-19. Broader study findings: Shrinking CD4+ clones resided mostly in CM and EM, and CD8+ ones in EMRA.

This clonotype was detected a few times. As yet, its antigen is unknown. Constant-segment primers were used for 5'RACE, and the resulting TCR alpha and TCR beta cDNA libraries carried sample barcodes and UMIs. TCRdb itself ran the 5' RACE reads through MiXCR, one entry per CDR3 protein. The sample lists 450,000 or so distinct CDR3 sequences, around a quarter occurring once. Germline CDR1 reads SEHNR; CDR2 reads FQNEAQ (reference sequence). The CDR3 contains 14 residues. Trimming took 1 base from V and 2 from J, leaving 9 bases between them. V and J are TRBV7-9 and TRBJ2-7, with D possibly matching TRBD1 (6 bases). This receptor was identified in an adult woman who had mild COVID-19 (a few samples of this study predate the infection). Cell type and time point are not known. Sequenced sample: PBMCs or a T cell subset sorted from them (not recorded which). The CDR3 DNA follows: TGTGCCAGCAGCTTAGGACAGGCCCCCTACGAGCAGTACTTC. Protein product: CASSLGQAPYEQYF.